This T cell receptor beta chain appears in the sequencing data of a study of blood T cell repertoires in COVID-19. Study information: Sites in the United States, Italy and Spain provided acute and convalescent COVID-19 samples. Sample material is recorded as cDNA or gDNA derived from T cells, B-cell-depleted T cells, or PBMCs.

In the authors' methods: Counts of nucleated cells, estimated from reference gene primer amplification, were obtained. Only in-frame clones appear in the TCRdb table, and some are missing; sequencing was by immunoSEQ multiplex PCR. Clonal size and the V and J genes are those of that table, whereas D and trimming came from the DNA. The profile covers fewer than 200,000 clones, with about 80% appearing a single time and roughly a tenth taken by the ten largest. This CDR3 comprises 14 residues. V was pared by 1 base and J by 4 bases, with 10 bases between. Germline-derived CDR1 and CDR2 are SGHTA and FQGNSA.

The receptor was derived from a man between 65 and 85 years old with active or convalescent COVID-19. The chain links TRBV7-2 to TRBJ1-2; no reliable D call. Sequences were obtained from peripheral blood. CDR3: CASSLGFTVYGYTF. The CDR3 DNA reads as TGTGCCAGCAGCTTAGGATTTACAGTCTATGGCTACACCTTC.